This TCR beta chain derives from a study of blood T cell repertoires in COVID-19. Whole-study context: The samples span acute and convalescent COVID-19 from the United States, Italy and Spain. PBMCs, B-cell-depleted T cells, or T cells provided the cDNA or gDNA that made up the material.

Some clones are missing from TCRdb's copy, which holds only in-frame ones; the method was immunoSEQ multiplex PCR. This sample has hundreds of thousands of clones, with 87% found just once. Living in roughly 23 US areas, the participants were between roughly 18 and 90 years of age. In germline, CDR1 is WNHNN, CDR2 SYGVQD (reference sequence). The CDR3 consists of 13 residues. V lost 6 bases and J lost 3; bases outside the gene matches: 4. The chain is built from TRBV10-1 and TRBJ1-2, with TRBD1 identical over 7 bases. This TCR was sampled from a woman aged 25 to 39 with acute COVID-19. The sequenced sample was PBMCs or T cells enriched from blood (not recorded which). DNA of the CDR3: TGCGCCAGCAGCCCCGGGACAGACTATGGCTACACCTTC. Amino acid sequence: CASSPGTDYGYTF.